The 25 T cell receptor beta chains listed next were all sequenced from one sample in a study of shared clonotypes between healthy human individuals. TCRdb's table, derived via immunoSEQ multiplex PCR, lists solely in-frame clones and lacks some. Among hundreds of thousands of clones listed, around 78% were seen once. Specimen: PBMCs. Receptor source: a woman between 35 and 50 years old in good health. Some clones in this sample may be carry-over from other donors' samples.

The DNA of the CDR3 is TGTGCCATCAGTCCCTCCGCAGGTACAGATACGCAGTATTTT. Translation gives CAISPSAGTDTQYF. The chain employs TRBV10-3 and TRBJ2-3; D is undetermined. The CDR3 covers 14 residues. With 5 bases removed from V and 3 bases from J, the gap between germline ends came to 12 bases. Germline CDR1 is ENHRY and CDR2 is SYGVKD.

The V and J genes are TRBV27 and TRBJ2-2; D is possibly TRBD1 (7 bases). CDR1 and CDR2 (germline): MNHEY, SMNVEV (reference sequence). V lost 5 bases and J 4 bases, leaving 14 bases between the germline ends. The CDR3 is made up of 15 amino acids. CDR3 loop: CASSLLAGGTGELFF. The CDR3 nucleotides read TGTGCCAGCAGTCTACTAGCAGGGGGCACCGGGGAGCTGTTTTTT.

The V and J genes are TRBV18 and TRBJ2-7; no reliable D call. CDR1 KGHSH and CDR2 LQKENI come from the germline V gene. This CDR3 has 14 amino acids. Trimming took off 6 bases at V and 5 bases at J, with 17 bases between the two ends. The CDR3 loop is CASSPSPASNEQYF. In DNA form, the CDR3 reads TGTGCCAGCTCCCCCTCCCCCGCGTCCAACGAGCAGTACTTC.

This rearrangement joins TRBV9 to TRBJ2-7; 9 positions agree with TRBD1. With 0 bases clipped from V and 5 bases from J, the junction kept 3 bases outside the gene matches. In germline, CDR1 is SGDLS, CDR2 YYNGEE. This CDR3 is built from 14 residues. The CDR3 loop reads CASSVVGTGHEQYF. As DNA, the CDR3 is TGTGCCAGCAGCGTAGTAGGGACAGGGCACGAGCAGTACTTC.

The chain is built from TRBV11-3 and TRBJ1-1; possibly TRBD1 for D (5 bases). CDR1 is SGHNT, CDR2 YENEEA, per germline. V was shortened by 1 base and J by 1 base, with 7 bases between the two germline ends. The CDR3 runs 14 residues. The CDR3 here is CASSLGRANTEAFF. CDR3 sequence (DNA): TGTGCCAGCAGCTTAGGCAGGGCGAACACTGAAGCTTTCTTT.

The chain joins TRBV7-9 to TRBJ2-2; D tentatively fits TRBD1 or TRBD2 (5 bases each). The CDR3 runs to 15 residues. Trimming removed 5 bases from V and 3 bases from J, with 13 bases in between. Germline CDR1 SEHNR, CDR2 FQNEAQ (reference sequence). Written as DNA, the CDR3 is TGTGCCAGCAGCCCGGGACCCCGGGACACCGGGGAGCTGTTTTTT. Its protein product is CASSPGPRDTGELFF.

The chain recombines TRBV5-4 with TRBJ2-2, with unresolved D. The germline gives CDR1 SGHNT, CDR2 YYREEE (reference sequence). V lost 0 bases to trimming and J lost 4 bases, with 4 bases between them. This CDR3 spans 13 amino acids. The CDR3 sequence: CASSLDVTGELFF. The CDR3 bases are TGTGCCAGCAGCTTGGATGTCACCGGGGAGCTGTTTTTT.

The chain uses TRBV4-3 and TRBJ2-3, with a possible D match to TRBD2 (5 bases). Germline V gene data show CDR1 as LGHNA and CDR2 as YSLEER. Trimming stripped 1 base from V and 0 bases from J, with 5 bases between. This CDR3 comprises 14 residues. The CDR3 region is CASSQGTSTDTQYF. The CDR3 region has the DNA TGCGCCAGCAGCCAAGGGACTAGCACAGATACGCAGTATTTT.

The rearrangement uses TRBV5-6 and TRBJ2-5, with D perhaps TRBD1 or TRBD2 (5 bases each). The CDR3 is 15 amino acids. CDR1 is SGHDT, CDR2 YYEEEE, per germline. The germline V and J ends were trimmed by 4 bases and 4 bases, with 17 bases remaining between them. The CDR3 loop reads CASSRTITRGETQYF. DNA for the CDR3: TGTGCCAGCAGCCGCACTATTACTAGGGGAGAGACCCAGTACTTC.

The chain uses TRBV19 and TRBJ2-2, with 8 bases aligning to TRBD1. This CDR3 comprises 15 residues. V shed 5 bases, J shed 2 bases, and the junction held 4 bases outside the gene matches. The V gene's germline CDR1 is LNHDA and CDR2 SQIVND (reference sequence). The CDR3 protein is CASSPGQGNTGELFF. Here the CDR3 DNA reads TGTGCCAGTAGTCCCGGACAGGGAAACACCGGGGAGCTGTTTTTT.

The chain carries TRBV28 and TRBJ2-7, with a tentative D call TRBD2 (6 bases). The CDR3 has 14 residues. The ends were cut back, 7 bases at V and 4 bases at J, with 17 bases in the middle. Germline V gene sequence: CDR1 MDHEN, CDR2 SYDVKM. The CDR3 nucleotides are TGTGCCAGCACTCGCGGGAAGGTGGCGTACGAGCAGTACTTC. This sequence encodes CASTRGKVAYEQYF.

J is TRBJ1-5 and V is TRBV2; D unclear. V lost 8 bases and J lost 1, with 6 bases in between. Germline CDR1 and CDR2: SNHLY and FYNNEI. This CDR3 region has 12 residues. The CDR3 loop reads CASQQSNQPQHF. DNA for the CDR3: TGTGCCAGCCAGCAGAGCAATCAGCCCCAGCATTTT.

CDR3 coding DNA: TGTGCCAGCAGCTTCAGAGCGGGAGGTTACAATGAGCAGTTCTTC. Amino acids: CASSFRAGGYNEQFF. The V and J genes are TRBV7-3 and TRBJ2-1; the match to TRBD2 covers 9 bases. The CDR3 spans 15 residues. V trimming: 3 bases; J trimming: 4 bases; junction bases outside the gene matches: 4. The germline V gene has CDR1 SGHTA and CDR2 FQGTGA.

This chain uses TRBV6-1 with TRBJ2-7; 10 bases fit TRBD2. The length of the CDR3 is 13 residues. In germline, CDR1 is MNHNS, CDR2 SASEGT. V trimming: 7 bases; J trimming: 3 bases; junction bases outside the gene matches: 3. The CDR3 nucleotides read TGTGCCAGCAATCCTAGCGGGAGCTACGAGCAGTACTTC. Protein: CASNPSGSYEQYF.

The chain is built from TRBV2 and TRBJ1-5, with D uncertain. The CDR3 spans 13 residues. Trimming took off 4 bases at V and 5 bases at J, with 9 bases between the two ends. The germline V gene has CDR1 SNHLY and CDR2 FYNNEI. The chain's CDR3 is CASSVISDQPQHF. The CDR3 nucleotides are TGTGCCAGCAGTGTCATCTCGGATCAGCCCCAGCATTTT.

CDR3 DNA sequence: TGTGCCAGCAGCTTAATCACAGGGGGTGAAAAACTGTTTTTT. Protein: CASSLITGGEKLFF. The chain carries TRBV7-2 and TRBJ1-4, with 8 bases matching TRBD1. CDR3 length: 14 amino acids. Germline-derived CDR1 and CDR2 are SGHTA and FQGNSA. V gave up 2 bases and J gave up 7 bases; unmatched junction bases: 3.

The J gene is TRBJ2-7, the V gene TRBV10-3; the match to TRBD1 covers 8 bases. This CDR3 region has 12 residues. Germline V gene data show CDR1 as ENHRY and CDR2 as SYGVKD. With 11 bases clipped from V and 5 bases from J, the junction kept 8 bases outside the gene matches. CDR3 region: CASWTGTDEQYF. DNA of the CDR3: TGTGCCTCGTGGACAGGGACGGACGAGCAGTACTTC.

The V call is TRBV11-2, the J call TRBJ1-1; no clear D. Germline V CDR1 and CDR2: SGHAT, FQNNGV. Trimming pared 0 bases from V and 7 bases from J, leaving 9 bases between. This CDR3 comprises 13 residues. CDR3 region: CASSLEAGIEAFF. The CDR3 DNA reads TGTGCCAGCAGCTTAGAGGCCGGTATTGAAGCTTTCTTT.

This chain joins TRBV28 and TRBJ1-2; D gene unclear. Germline V gives CDR1 MDHEN, CDR2 SYDVKM. V lost 6 bases and J lost 8, with 10 bases in between. This CDR3 region has 11 residues. DNA of the CDR3: TGTGCCAGCAGCTCCGGGTGGGGCTACACCTTC. Amino acid sequence: CASSSGWGYTF.

This chain connects TRBV6-1 to TRBJ2-7; no reliable D call. CDR1 MNHNS and CDR2 SASEGT come from the germline V gene. The ends were cut back, 3 bases at V and 4 bases at J, with 10 bases in the middle. This CDR3 region has 13 residues. The CDR3 bases are TGTGCCAGCAGTGACCCCCATGGGTACGAGCAGTACTTC. It translates to CASSDPHGYEQYF.

The gene calls are TRBV5-4 and TRBJ2-7; tentatively, D is TRBD1 or TRBD2 (5 bases each). From germline, CDR1 is SGHNT and CDR2 YYREEE (reference sequence). This CDR3 is 11 amino acids long. The V end lost 2 bases, the J end lost 7 bases, and 7 bases lay between the germline ends. The CDR3 is CASSFGTEQYF. DNA for the CDR3: TGTGCCAGCAGCTTTGGGACGGAGCAGTACTTC.

The chain carries TRBV19 and TRBJ2-7; TRBD2 aligns across 9 bases. Germline CDR1 and CDR2: LNHDA and SQIVND (reference sequence). The length of the CDR3 is 16 residues. Germline trimming cut 5 bases from V and 4 bases from J; bases unmatched to any gene: 12. The CDR3 here is CASSPRGVAGVYEQYF. The CDR3 nucleotides are TGTGCCAGTAGTCCCCGTGGGGTAGCGGGAGTTTACGAGCAGTACTTC.

The chain couples TRBV29-1 to TRBJ1-3; D is ambiguous. Germline V lookup: CDR1 SQVTM, CDR2 ANQGSEA. Trimming took off 5 bases at V and 1 base at J, with 12 bases between the two ends. This CDR3 region has 14 residues. CDR3 amino acids: CSVQDVVSGNTIYF. DNA of the CDR3: TGCAGCGTTCAGGACGTTGTGTCTGGAAACACCATATATTTT.

The table lists this clone with a few counts. V usage is TRBV27 and J usage is TRBJ2-7, with D uncertain. Germline loops: CDR1 MNHEY, CDR2 SMNVEV (reference sequence). The CDR3 has 14 amino acids. The V gene lost 5 bases and the J gene lost 7 bases, with 18 bases spanning the gap. CDR3 bases: TGTGCCAGCAGTCTCCTGGCTGGTATACGGGAGCAGTACTTC. Translating gives CASSLLAGIREQYF.

The V gene is TRBV9, the J gene TRBJ2-2; 9 nucleotides align to TRBD1. The germline CDR1 and CDR2 sequences are SGDLS and YYNGEE. After removal of 4 bases from V and 0 bases from J, the junction contained 4 bases not matched to a gene. The CDR3 spans 16 residues. The CDR3 DNA is TGTGCCAGCAGCACCCGACAGGGGGCGAACACCGGGGAGCTGTTTTTT. This sequence encodes CASSTRQGANTGELFF. The whole variable domain, remainder taken from reference TRBV9 and TRBJ2-2, is DSGVTQTPKHLITATGQRVTLRCSPRSGDLSVYWYQQSLDQGLQFLIQYYNGEERAKGNILERFSAQQFPDLHSELNLSSLELGDSALYFCASSTRQGANTGELFFGEGSRLTVL.